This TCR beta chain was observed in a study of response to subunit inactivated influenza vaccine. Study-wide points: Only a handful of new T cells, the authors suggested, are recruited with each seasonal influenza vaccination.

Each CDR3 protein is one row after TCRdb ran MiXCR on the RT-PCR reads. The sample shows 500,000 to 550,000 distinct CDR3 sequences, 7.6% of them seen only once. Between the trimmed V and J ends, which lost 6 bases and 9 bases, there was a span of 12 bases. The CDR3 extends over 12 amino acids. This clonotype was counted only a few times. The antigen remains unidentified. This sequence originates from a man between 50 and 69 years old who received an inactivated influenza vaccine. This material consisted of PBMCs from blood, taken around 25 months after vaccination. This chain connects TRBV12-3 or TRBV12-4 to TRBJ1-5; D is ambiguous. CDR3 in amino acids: CASRTPLRPQHF. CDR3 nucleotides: TGTGCCAGCAGAACCCCTCTCCGGCCCCAGCATTTT.